The count of the clone carrying this T cell receptor (beta chain) is one. Antigen specificity is unknown. A junction boundary mismatches the germline segment, possibly from a read error. Per the germline V gene, CDR1 is MGHRA and CDR2 is YSYEKL. The CDR3 is made up of 13 amino acids. The study's findings and limits: Tumor Tregs overlapped most with tumor, then blood, naive CD4+ cells.

TCRdb independently ran MiXCR on the 5' RACE reads; one entry per CDR3 protein. The sample holds approximately 41,000 distinct CDR3 sequences, 25% to 30% seen once. This chain connects TRBV4-1 to TRBJ2-1; D not certain. The TCR originated in a female donor with breast cancer. Material: memory CD4+ T cells sorted from a lymph node. Subset specified: memory CD4+ T cells, CD4+CD45RO+CD25-. The CDR3 region has the DNA TGCGCCAGCAGCGAAAACAGATACAATGAACAGTTCTTC. Amino acids: CASSENRYNEQFF.